The present TCR beta chain was sequenced within a study of T cells after yellow fever vaccination. TCRdb independently ran MiXCR on the 5' RACE reads; one entry per CDR3 protein. The data show around 350,000 distinct CDR3 sequences, with about 6% seen just once and approximately 15% held by the top ten. This clonotype was seen only a few times. This CDR3 has 10 amino acids. Germline CDR1 is LGHDT and CDR2 is YNNKEL (reference sequence). V lost 3 bases and J 7 bases, leaving 3 bases between the germline ends. Sequencing was performed on PBMCs, taken 5 days after the yellow fever booster vaccination. This TCR derives from a man aged 25-45 years who received the YFV17D yellow fever vaccine. The chain couples TRBV3-1 to TRBJ2-5; no clear D. DNA of the CDR3: TGTGCCAGCAGCCAGGGGACCCAGTACTTC. Translation gives CASSQGTQYF.